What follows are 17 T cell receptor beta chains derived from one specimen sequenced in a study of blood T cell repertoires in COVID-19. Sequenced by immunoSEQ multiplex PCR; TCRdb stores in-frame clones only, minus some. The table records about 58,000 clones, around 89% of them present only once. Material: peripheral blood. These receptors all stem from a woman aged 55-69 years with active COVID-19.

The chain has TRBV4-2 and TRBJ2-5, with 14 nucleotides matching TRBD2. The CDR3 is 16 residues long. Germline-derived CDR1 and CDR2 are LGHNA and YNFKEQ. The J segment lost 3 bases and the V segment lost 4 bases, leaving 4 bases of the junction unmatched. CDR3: CASSPGTSGGEETQYF. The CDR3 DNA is TGTGCCAGCAGCCCCGGGACTAGCGGGGGAGAAGAGACCCAGTACTTC.

Written as DNA, the CDR3 is TGTGCCAGCAGTCCAGGGGCTAGCTATGGCTACACCTTC. Translation: CASSPGASYGYTF. This chain joins TRBV28 and TRBJ1-2; a weak D match, TRBD1 (6 bases). Germline CDR1 is MDHEN and CDR2 is SYDVKM. V was pared by 5 bases and J by 4 bases, with 11 bases between. The CDR3 sequence is 13 residues long.

CDR3 DNA sequence: TGTGCCAGCAGCGTAGCTAGGGGAGGGTCGGTCATGGGCTACACCTTC. Protein sequence: CASSVARGGSVMGYTF. The rearrangement links TRBV9 to TRBJ1-2; a possible D gene is TRBD1 (5 bases). Germline V lookup: CDR1 SGDLS, CDR2 YYNGEE. V was cut by 0 bases and J by 8 bases, with 20 bases left in between. The CDR3 is 16 residues long.

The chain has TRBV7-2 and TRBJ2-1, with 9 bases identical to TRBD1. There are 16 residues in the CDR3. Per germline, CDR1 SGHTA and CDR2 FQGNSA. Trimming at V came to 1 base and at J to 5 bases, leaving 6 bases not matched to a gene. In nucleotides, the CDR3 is TGTGCCAGCAGCTTAGTGAGGGACAGGGCCAACAATGAGCAGTTCTTC. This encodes CASSLVRDRANNEQFF.

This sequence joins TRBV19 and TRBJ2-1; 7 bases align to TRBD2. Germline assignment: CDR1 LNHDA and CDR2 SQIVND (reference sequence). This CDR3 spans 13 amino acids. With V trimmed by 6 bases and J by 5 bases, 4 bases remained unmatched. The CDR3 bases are TGTGCCAGTAGCTGGACTAGGGACAATGAGCAGTTCTTC. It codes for CASSWTRDNEQFF.

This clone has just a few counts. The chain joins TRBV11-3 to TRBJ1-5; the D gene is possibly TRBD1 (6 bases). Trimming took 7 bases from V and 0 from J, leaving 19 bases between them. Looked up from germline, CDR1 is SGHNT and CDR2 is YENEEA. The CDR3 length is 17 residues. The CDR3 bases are TGTGCCAGCATGGGGGCAGGGGAATCCGATAGCAATCAGCCCCAGCATTTT. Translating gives CASMGAGESDSNQPQHF.

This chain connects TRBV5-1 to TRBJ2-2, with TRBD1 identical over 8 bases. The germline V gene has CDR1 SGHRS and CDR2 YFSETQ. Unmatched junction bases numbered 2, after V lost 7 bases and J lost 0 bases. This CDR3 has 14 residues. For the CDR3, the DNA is TGCGCCAGCCGGGGACAGGCGAACACCGGGGAGCTGTTTTTT. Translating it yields CASRGQANTGELFF.

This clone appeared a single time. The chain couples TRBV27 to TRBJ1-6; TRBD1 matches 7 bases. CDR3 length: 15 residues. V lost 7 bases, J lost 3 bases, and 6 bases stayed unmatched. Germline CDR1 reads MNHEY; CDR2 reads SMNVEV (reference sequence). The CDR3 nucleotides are TGTGCCAGCACCTCGGGACAGATCTATAATTCACCCCTCCACTTT. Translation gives CASTSGQIYNSPLHF.

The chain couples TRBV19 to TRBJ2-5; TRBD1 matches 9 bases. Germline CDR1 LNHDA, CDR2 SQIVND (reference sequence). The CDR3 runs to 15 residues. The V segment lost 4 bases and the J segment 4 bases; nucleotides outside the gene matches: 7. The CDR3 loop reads CASSTSGTGIETQYF. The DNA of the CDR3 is TGTGCCAGTAGTACCTCAGGGACAGGGATAGAGACCCAGTACTTC.

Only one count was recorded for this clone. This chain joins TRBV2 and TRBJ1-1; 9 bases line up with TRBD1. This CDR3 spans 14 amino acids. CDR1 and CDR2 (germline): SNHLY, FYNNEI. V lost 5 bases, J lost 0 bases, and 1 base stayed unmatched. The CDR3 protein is CASSRDRVNTEAFF. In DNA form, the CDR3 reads TGTGCCAGCAGTCGGGACAGGGTGAACACTGAAGCTTTCTTT.

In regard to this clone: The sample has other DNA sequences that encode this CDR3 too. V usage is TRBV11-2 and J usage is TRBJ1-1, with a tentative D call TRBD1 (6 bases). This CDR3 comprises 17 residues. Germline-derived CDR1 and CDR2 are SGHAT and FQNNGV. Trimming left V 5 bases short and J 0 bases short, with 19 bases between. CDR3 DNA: TGTGCCAGCAGCCACCGACGGACAGCGGCGATGAACACTGAAGCTTTCTTT. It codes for CASSHRRTAAMNTEAFF.

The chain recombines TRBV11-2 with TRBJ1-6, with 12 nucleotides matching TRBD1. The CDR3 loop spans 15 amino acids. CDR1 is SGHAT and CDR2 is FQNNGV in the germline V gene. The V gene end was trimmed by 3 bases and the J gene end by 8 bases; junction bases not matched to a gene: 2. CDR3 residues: CASSFGTGGDSPLHF. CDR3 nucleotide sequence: TGTGCCAGCAGCTTCGGGACAGGGGGCGATTCACCCCTCCACTTT.

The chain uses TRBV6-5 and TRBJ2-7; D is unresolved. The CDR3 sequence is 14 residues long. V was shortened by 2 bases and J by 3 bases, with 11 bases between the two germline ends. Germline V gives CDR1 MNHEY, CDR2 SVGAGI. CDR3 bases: TGTGCCAGCAGTTACGGGCGTCCTCGCTACGAGCAGTACTTC. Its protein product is CASSYGRPRYEQYF.

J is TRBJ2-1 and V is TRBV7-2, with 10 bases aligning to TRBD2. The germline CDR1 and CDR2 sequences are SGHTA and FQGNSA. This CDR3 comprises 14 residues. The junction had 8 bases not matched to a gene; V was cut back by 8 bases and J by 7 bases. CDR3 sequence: CASRPAGGRNEQFF. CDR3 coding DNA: TGTGCCAGCCGCCCAGCGGGGGGGAGGAATGAGCAGTTCTTC.

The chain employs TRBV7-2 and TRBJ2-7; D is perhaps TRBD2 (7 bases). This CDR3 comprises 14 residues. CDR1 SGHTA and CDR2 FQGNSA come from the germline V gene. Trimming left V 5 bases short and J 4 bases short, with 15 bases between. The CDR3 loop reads CASSKGGLLYEQYF. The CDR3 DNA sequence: TGTGCCAGCAGCAAGGGGGGGCTCCTATACGAGCAGTACTTC.

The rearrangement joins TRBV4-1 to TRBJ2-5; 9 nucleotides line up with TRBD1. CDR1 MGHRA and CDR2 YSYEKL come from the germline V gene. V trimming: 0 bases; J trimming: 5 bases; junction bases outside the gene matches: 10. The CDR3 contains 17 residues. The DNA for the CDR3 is TGCGCCAGCAGCCAAGAACGCGCCGGGACAGGGCGGGAGACCCAGTACTTC. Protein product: CASSQERAGTGRETQYF.

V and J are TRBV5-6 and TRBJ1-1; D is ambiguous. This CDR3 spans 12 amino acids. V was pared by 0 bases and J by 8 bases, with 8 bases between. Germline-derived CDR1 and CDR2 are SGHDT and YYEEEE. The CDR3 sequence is CASSLGLAEAFF. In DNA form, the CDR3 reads TGTGCCAGCAGCTTGGGGCTAGCAGAAGCTTTCTTT.